This T cell receptor (beta chain) was profiled in a study of blood T cell repertoires in COVID-19. About the research overall: From the United States, Italy and Spain came samples of acute and convalescent COVID-19. Nucleic acid was either cDNA or gDNA, and it came from T cells, B-cell-depleted T cells, or PBMCs.

A remark on this clone: At one boundary the junction diverges from the germline segment, which might be a read error.

Per the original data handling: Estimation of nucleated cell counts was performed using reference gene primer amplification. Data came from immunoSEQ multiplex PCR; TCRdb stores just in-frame clones and leaves some out. V, J and clone size derive from that table, while D and trimming were established from the DNA sequence. This table holds 100,000 or so clones, around 87% found once. The sequence was obtained from a woman at least 80 years old with acute or convalescent COVID-19. What was sequenced was peripheral blood.

The CDR3 nucleotides are TGTGCCAGCAATGAAGCGGGGGCGAAGGGGGAGCTGTTTTTT. Amino acids: CASNEAGAKGELFF. This rearrangement joins TRBV2 to TRBJ2-2; 8 bases are shared with TRBD2. The CDR3 spans 14 residues. Germline loops: CDR1 SNHLY, CDR2 FYNNEI.